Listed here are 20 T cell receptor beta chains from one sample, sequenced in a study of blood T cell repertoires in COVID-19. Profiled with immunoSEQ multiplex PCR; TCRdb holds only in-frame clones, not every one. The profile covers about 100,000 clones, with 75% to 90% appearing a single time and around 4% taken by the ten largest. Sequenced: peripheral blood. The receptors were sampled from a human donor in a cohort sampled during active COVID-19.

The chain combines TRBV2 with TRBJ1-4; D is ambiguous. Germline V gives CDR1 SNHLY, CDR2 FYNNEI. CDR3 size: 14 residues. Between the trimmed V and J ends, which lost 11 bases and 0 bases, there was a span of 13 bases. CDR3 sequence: CAVPGLATNEKLFF. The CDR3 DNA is TGTGCCGTGCCGGGTTTGGCAACTAATGAAAAACTGTTTTTT.

CDR3 coding DNA: TGTGCCAGCAGCCAGTCCGGGACAGGTTATGGCTACACCTTC. Amino acids: CASSQSGTGYGYTF. The chain is built from TRBV7-8 and TRBJ1-2, with 8 positions matching TRBD1. The CDR3 has 14 amino acids. Trimming at V came to 5 bases and at J to 5 bases, leaving 7 bases not matched to a gene. Germline CDR1 reads SGHVS; CDR2 reads FQNEAQ.

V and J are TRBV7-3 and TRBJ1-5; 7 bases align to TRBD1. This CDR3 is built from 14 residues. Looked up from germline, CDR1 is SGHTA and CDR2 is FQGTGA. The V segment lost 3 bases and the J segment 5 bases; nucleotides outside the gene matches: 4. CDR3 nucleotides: TGTGCCAGCAGCTTGACAGGGCGGGATCAGCCCCAGCATTTT. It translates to CASSLTGRDQPQHF.

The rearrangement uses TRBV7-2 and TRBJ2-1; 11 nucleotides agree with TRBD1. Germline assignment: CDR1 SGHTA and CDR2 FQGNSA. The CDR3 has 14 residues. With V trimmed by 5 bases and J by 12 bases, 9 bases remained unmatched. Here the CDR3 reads CASSGTGGLAGQFF. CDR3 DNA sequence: TGTGCCAGCAGCGGGACAGGGGGTCTGGCGGGGCAGTTCTTC.

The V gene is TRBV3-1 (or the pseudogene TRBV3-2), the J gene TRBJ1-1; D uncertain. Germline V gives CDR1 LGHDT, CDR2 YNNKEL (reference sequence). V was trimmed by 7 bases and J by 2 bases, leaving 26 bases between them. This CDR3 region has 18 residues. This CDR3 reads CASIPRGPNPNRNTEAFF. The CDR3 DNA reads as TGTGCCAGCATCCCGAGAGGTCCAAACCCGAACCGTAACACTGAAGCTTTCTTT.

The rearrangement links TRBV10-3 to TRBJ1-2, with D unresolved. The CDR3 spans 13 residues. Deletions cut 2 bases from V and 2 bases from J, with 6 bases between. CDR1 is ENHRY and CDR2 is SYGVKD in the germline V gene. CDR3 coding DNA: TGTGCCATCAGTGAGGCGGGGAACTATGGCTACACCTTC. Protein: CAISEAGNYGYTF.

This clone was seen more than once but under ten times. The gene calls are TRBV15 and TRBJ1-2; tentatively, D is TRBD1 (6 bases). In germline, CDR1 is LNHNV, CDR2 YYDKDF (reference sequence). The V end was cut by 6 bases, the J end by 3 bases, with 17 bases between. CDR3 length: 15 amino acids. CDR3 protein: CATRPAGQPYYGYTF. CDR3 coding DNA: TGTGCCACCAGGCCAGCAGGACAGCCATACTATGGCTACACCTTC. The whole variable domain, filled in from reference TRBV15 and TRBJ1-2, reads DAMVIQNPRYQVTQFGKPVTLSCSQTLNHNVMYWYQQKSSQAPKLLFHYYDKDFNNEADTPDNFQSRRPNTSFCFLDIRSPGLGDTAMYLCATRPAGQPYYGYTFGSGTRLTVV.

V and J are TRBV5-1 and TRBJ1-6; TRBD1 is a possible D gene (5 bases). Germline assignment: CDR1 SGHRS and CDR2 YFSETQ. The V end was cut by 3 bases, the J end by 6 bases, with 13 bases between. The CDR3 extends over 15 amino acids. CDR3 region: CASSSQGMGNSPLHF. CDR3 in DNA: TGCGCCAGCAGCTCGCAGGGAATGGGTAATTCACCCCTCCACTTT.

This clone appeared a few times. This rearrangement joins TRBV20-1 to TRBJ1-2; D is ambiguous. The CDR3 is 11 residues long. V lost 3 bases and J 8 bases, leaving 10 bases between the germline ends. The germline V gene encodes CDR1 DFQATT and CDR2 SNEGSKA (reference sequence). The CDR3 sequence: CSASPREGYTF. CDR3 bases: TGCAGTGCTAGTCCGCGGGAGGGCTACACCTTC.

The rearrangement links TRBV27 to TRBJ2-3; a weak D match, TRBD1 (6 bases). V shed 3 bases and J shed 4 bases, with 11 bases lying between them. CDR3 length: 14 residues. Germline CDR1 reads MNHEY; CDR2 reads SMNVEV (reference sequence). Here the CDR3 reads CASSFSWGPDTQYF. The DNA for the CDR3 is TGTGCCAGCAGTTTTAGCTGGGGGCCAGATACGCAGTATTTT.

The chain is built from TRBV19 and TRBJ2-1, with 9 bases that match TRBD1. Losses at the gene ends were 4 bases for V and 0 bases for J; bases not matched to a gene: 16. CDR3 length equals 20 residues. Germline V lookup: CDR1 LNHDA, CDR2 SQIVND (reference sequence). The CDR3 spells CASSRLGVGTGMGSYNEQFF. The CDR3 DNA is TGTGCCAGTAGTAGGCTAGGGGTGGGGACAGGGATGGGCTCCTACAATGAGCAGTTCTTC.

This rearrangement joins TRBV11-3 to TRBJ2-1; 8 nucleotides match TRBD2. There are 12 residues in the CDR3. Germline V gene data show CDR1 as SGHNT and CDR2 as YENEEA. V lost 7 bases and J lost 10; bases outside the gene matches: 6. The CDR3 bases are TGTGCCAGCAACCAATTAGCGGGGGAGCAGTTCTTC. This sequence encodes CASNQLAGEQFF.

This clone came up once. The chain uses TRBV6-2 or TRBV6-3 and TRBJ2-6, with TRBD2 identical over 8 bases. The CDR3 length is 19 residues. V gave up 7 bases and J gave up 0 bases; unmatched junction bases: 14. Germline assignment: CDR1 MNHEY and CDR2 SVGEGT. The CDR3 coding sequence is TGTGCCAGCACCCCCGGGGGGGGACATAGGCTCTCTGGGGCCAACGTCCTGACTTTC. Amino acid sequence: CASTPGGGHRLSGANVLTF.

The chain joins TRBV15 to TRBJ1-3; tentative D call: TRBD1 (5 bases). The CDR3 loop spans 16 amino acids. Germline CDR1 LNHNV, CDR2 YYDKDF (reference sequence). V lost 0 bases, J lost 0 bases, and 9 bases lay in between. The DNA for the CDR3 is TGTGCCACCAGCAGAGAACAGGCAAGCTCTGGAAACACCATATATTTT. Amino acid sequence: CATSREQASSGNTIYF.

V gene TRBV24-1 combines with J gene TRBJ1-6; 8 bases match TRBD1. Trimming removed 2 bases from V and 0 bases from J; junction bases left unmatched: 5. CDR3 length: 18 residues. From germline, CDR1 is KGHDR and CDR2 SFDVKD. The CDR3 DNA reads TGTGCCACCAGTGATTCCGGACAGGGAGGCTCCTATAATTCACCCCTCCACTTT. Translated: CATSDSGQGGSYNSPLHF.

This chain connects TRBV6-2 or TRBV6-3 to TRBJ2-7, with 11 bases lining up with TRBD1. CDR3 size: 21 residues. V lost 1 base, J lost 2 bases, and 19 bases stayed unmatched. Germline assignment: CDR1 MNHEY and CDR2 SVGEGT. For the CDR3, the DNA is TGTGCCAGCAGTTACTTGACGACCGGGACAGGGGGTAAAGGCCCTACCTACGAGCAGTACTTC. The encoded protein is CASSYLTTGTGGKGPTYEQYF.

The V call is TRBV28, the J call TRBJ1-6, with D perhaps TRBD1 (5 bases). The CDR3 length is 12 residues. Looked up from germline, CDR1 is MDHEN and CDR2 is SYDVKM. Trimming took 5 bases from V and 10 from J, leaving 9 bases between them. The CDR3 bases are TGTGCCAGCAGTGAACGGGGGTCACCCCTCCACTTT. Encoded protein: CASSERGSPLHF.

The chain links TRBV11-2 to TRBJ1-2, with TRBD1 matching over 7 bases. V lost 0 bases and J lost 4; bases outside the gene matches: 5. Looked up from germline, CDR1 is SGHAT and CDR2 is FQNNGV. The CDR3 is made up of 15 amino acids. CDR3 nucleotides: TGTGCCAGCAGCTTAGATCAGGGGGTTGGCTATGGCTACACCTTC. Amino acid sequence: CASSLDQGVGYGYTF.

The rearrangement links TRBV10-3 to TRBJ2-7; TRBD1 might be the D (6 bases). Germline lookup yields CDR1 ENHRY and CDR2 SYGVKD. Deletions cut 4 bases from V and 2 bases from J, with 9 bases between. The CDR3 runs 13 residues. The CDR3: CAISAAGAYEQYF. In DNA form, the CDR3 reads TGTGCCATCAGTGCGGCAGGGGCCTACGAGCAGTACTTC.

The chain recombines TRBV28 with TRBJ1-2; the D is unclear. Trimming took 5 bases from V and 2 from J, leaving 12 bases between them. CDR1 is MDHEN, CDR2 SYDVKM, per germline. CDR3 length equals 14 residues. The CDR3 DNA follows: TGTGCCAGCAGTGGGAGGCGCAGGAACTATGGCTACACCTTC. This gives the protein CASSGRRRNYGYTF.